One sample yielded the 27 T cell receptor beta chains listed below, sequenced in a study of blood T cell repertoires in COVID-19. This table comes from immunoSEQ multiplex PCR, and its TCRdb copy is limited to in-frame clones, with some not included. The sample records under 150,000 clones, around three quarters being singletons. The sample comprised peripheral blood. The origin of the receptors is a man older than 75 with acute or convalescent COVID-19.

The J gene is TRBJ2-7, the V gene TRBV5-1, with a possible D match to TRBD1 (6 bases). Per germline, CDR1 SGHRS and CDR2 YFSETQ. This CDR3 region has 13 residues. V gave up 1 base and J gave up 6 bases, with 11 bases separating them. The CDR3 DNA follows: TGCGCCAGCAGCTTGCCGGGACAAAGCGAGCAGTACTTC. The encoded protein is CASSLPGQSEQYF.

This chain joins TRBV15 and TRBJ1-4; TRBD1 is a possible D gene (5 bases). Germline V CDR1 and CDR2: LNHNV, YYDKDF (reference sequence). Trimming removed 8 bases at V and 7 bases at J, with 14 bases between. This CDR3 is built from 13 residues. This CDR3 is CATSRGSTEKLFF. The CDR3 DNA sequence: TGTGCCACCTCACGGGGGTCGACTGAAAAACTGTTTTTT.

This chain links TRBV24-1 with TRBJ1-1; no definite D call. CDR3 length: 13 residues. Per germline, CDR1 KGHDR and CDR2 SFDVKD. Trimming took 3 bases from V and 1 from J, leaving 5 bases between them. The CDR3: CATSDTPNTEAFF. The DNA for the CDR3 is TGTGCCACCAGTGATACACCGAACACTGAAGCTTTCTTT.

This sequence joins TRBV6-5 and TRBJ1-2; perhaps TRBD1 as D (5 bases). The germline V gene has CDR1 MNHEY and CDR2 SVGAGI. Trimming removed 7 bases at V and 8 bases at J, with 17 bases between. The CDR3 sequence is 13 residues long. The CDR3 DNA follows: TGTGCCAGCACCCAATGGAGCGGGGGGGGCTACACCTTC. Its protein is CASTQWSGGGYTF.

The chain recombines TRBV19 with TRBJ2-7; TRBD1 matches 7 bases. CDR1 and CDR2 from the germline V gene are LNHDA and SQIVND (reference sequence). The CDR3 runs 14 residues. V trimming: 5 bases; J trimming: 4 bases; junction bases outside the gene matches: 8. This CDR3 reads CASSHRGIGYEQYF. CDR3 nucleotide sequence: TGTGCCAGTAGTCACAGGGGTATCGGGTACGAGCAGTACTTC.

V and J are TRBV10-3 and TRBJ2-4; tentatively, D is TRBD2 (6 bases). Germline lookup yields CDR1 ENHRY and CDR2 SYGVKD. Deletions cut 8 bases from V and 0 bases from J, with 17 bases between. This CDR3 comprises 16 residues. The CDR3 reads CAIGSTGDLAKNIQYF. The CDR3 nucleotides are TGTGCCATCGGATCGACGGGGGACCTAGCCAAAAACATTCAGTACTTC.

In nucleotides, the CDR3 is TGTGCCAGTAGTCCACGGGCGGGGGGGCACGCAGATACGCAGTATTTT. It encodes CASSPRAGGHADTQYF. The gene calls are TRBV19 and TRBJ2-3, with 9 bases that match TRBD2. J was trimmed by 4 bases and V by 5 bases; bases with no gene match: 10. Germline CDR1 and CDR2: LNHDA and SQIVND (reference sequence). The CDR3 loop spans 16 amino acids.

This chain connects TRBV5-4 to TRBJ2-3; D is perhaps TRBD1 (5 bases). With 1 base removed from V and 0 bases from J, the gap between germline ends came to 6 bases. Germline CDR1 and CDR2: SGHNT and YYREEE (reference sequence). The CDR3 is made up of 14 amino acids. Here the CDR3 DNA reads TGTGCCAGCAGCTTGCCAGGGAGCACAGATACGCAGTATTTT. Protein product: CASSLPGSTDTQYF.

The chain links TRBV2 to TRBJ1-1; no firm D call. V was pared by 1 base and J by 0 bases, with 9 bases between. The CDR3 is made up of 15 amino acids. Germline CDR1 SNHLY, CDR2 FYNNEI. Written as DNA, the CDR3 is TGTGCCAGCAGTGAAGAAGCGGGGTTGAACACTGAAGCTTTCTTT. It encodes CASSEEAGLNTEAFF.

This rearrangement joins TRBV28 to TRBJ2-5, with 13 bases matching TRBD2. CDR3 length: 15 amino acids. The V and J ends lost 7 bases and 2 bases, in that order; junction bases with no gene match: 4. CDR1 MDHEN and CDR2 SYDVKM come from the germline V gene. The CDR3 here is CASTRLAGGQETQYF. The CDR3 nucleotides are TGTGCCAGCACCAGACTAGCGGGGGGTCAAGAGACCCAGTACTTC.

This clone occurred a few times. The V gene is TRBV7-9, the J gene TRBJ1-3; the D is unclear. Germline V gene sequence: CDR1 SEHNR, CDR2 FQNEAQ (reference sequence). Trimming removed 8 bases at V and 0 bases at J, with 11 bases between. CDR3 length: 14 amino acids. CDR3 nucleotides: TGTGCCAGCGAGGCATCTAGCTCTGGAAACACCATATATTTT. Protein sequence: CASEASSSGNTIYF.

The gene calls are TRBV4-3 and TRBJ1-1, with 7 bases lining up with TRBD1. CDR3 length: 15 amino acids. The V and J ends lost 0 bases and 5 bases, in that order; junction bases with no gene match: 6. The germline V gene has CDR1 LGHNA and CDR2 YSLEER. The CDR3 protein is CASSQDTGVGTEAFF. The DNA of the CDR3 is TGCGCCAGCAGCCAAGACACAGGGGTGGGTACTGAAGCTTTCTTT.

This clone showed up many times. The chain has TRBV15 and TRBJ2-7, with D possibly matching TRBD2 (5 bases). This CDR3 spans 14 amino acids. From germline, CDR1 is LNHNV and CDR2 YYDKDF (reference sequence). V lost 4 bases, J lost 3 bases, and 13 bases lay in between. The CDR3 DNA reads TGTGCCACCAGCAAAGAGGGAGTGAACTACGAGCAGTACTTC. Translated: CATSKEGVNYEQYF.

This clone was observed once. The V gene is TRBV2, the J gene TRBJ2-3; no firm D call. The CDR3 contains 11 residues. The V end was cut by 3 bases, the J end by 6 bases, with 4 bases between. Germline V CDR1 and CDR2: SNHLY, FYNNEI. CDR3 in amino acids: CASSDFDTQYF. In nucleotides, the CDR3 is TGTGCCAGCAGTGACTTCGATACGCAGTATTTT. The variable domain in full, with the rest retrieved from reference TRBV2 and TRBJ2-3, is EPEVTQTPSHQVTQMGQEVILRCVPISNHLYFYWYRQILGQKVEFLVSFYNNEISEKSEIFDDQFSVERPDGSNFTLKIRSTKLEDSAMYFCASSDFDTQYFGPGTRLTVL.

This clone came up a few times. The rearrangement links TRBV11-2 to TRBJ2-2, with D perhaps TRBD1 (6 bases). CDR1 is SGHAT, CDR2 FQNNGV, per germline. CDR3 length equals 13 residues. With 5 bases removed from V and 8 bases from J, the gap between germline ends came to 12 bases. CDR3 sequence: CASSRQDLGELFF. The DNA of the CDR3 is TGTGCCAGCAGCCGACAGGACTTGGGGGAGCTGTTTTTT.

The chain carries TRBV6-5 and TRBJ1-1, with D maybe TRBD1 (5 bases). Per germline, CDR1 MNHEY and CDR2 SVGAGI. The ends were cut back, 6 bases at V and 1 base at J, with 9 bases in the middle. The CDR3 has 13 amino acids. CDR3 in amino acids: CASRSGWNTEAFF. The CDR3 DNA follows: TGTGCCAGCAGGTCAGGGTGGAACACTGAAGCTTTCTTT.

The V call is TRBV7-9, the J call TRBJ1-2, with a possible D match to TRBD1 (6 bases). This CDR3 is built from 15 residues. V lost 5 bases and J lost 6, with 19 bases in between. Germline CDR1 reads SEHNR; CDR2 reads FQNEAQ (reference sequence). As DNA, the CDR3 is TGTGCCAGCAGCGAGACCCTGCGGGGGGCGAATGGCTACACCTTC. It translates to CASSETLRGANGYTF.

This rearrangement joins TRBV29-1 to TRBJ1-4; TRBD1 matches at 7 bases. The CDR3 is 15 amino acids. Germline assignment: CDR1 SQVTM and CDR2 ANQGSEA. V was clipped by 4 bases and J by 1 base; unmatched bases: 6. The CDR3 DNA is TGCAGCGTTGCTATATACAGGGGAACTAATGAAAAACTGTTTTTT. This codes for CSVAIYRGTNEKLFF.

This clone appeared a few times. The rearrangement uses TRBV19 and TRBJ1-5; D is unresolved. Between the trimmed V and J ends, which lost 3 bases and 4 bases, there was a span of 13 bases. The CDR3 is 15 residues long. Germline V gene lookup returns CDR1 LNHDA and CDR2 SQIVND (reference sequence). DNA of the CDR3: TGTGCCAGTAGTATTCTTACGGCGGCAAATCAGCCCCAGCATTTT. This sequence encodes CASSILTAANQPQHF.

V gene TRBV28 combines with J gene TRBJ1-5; TRBD1 matches 8 bases. CDR1 MDHEN and CDR2 SYDVKM come from the germline V gene. The trim removed 4 bases at V and 6 bases at J, leaving 20 bases unmatched. The CDR3 has 19 amino acids. The CDR3, as DNA: TGTGCCAGCAGTTCAGGGGGCCGGGGCTCGATGGGGTTTGGTCAGCCCCAGCATTTT. This gives the protein CASSSGGRGSMGFGQPQHF.

The rearrangement joins TRBV9 to TRBJ1-1; D call uncertain. Germline V gives CDR1 SGDLS, CDR2 YYNGEE. The CDR3 runs 14 residues. V gave up 5 bases and J gave up 0 bases, with 11 bases separating them. CDR3 sequence: CASSFAGMNTEAFF. CDR3 bases: TGTGCCAGCAGTTTTGCAGGTATGAACACTGAAGCTTTCTTT.

V is TRBV5-1 and J is TRBJ1-4, with D possibly matching TRBD1 (6 bases). V was trimmed by 4 bases and J by 11 bases, leaving 18 bases between them. The CDR3 has 14 amino acids. Germline-derived CDR1 and CDR2 are SGHRS and YFSETQ. The DNA of the CDR3 is TGCGCCAGCAGCCCCGAGGGGGTCGTTTCGAAACTGTTTTTT. This encodes CASSPEGVVSKLFF.

V usage is TRBV7-9 and J usage is TRBJ2-1; possibly TRBD1 for D (6 bases). CDR1 is SEHNR and CDR2 is FQNEAQ in the germline V gene (reference sequence). The CDR3 is 15 amino acids. Trimming took off 5 bases at V and 6 bases at J, with 17 bases between the two ends. The CDR3 nucleotides read TGTGCCAGCAGCCCAATGTCAGCCAGGGGCAATGAGCAGTTCTTC. It translates to CASSPMSARGNEQFF. The complete variable domain, with remaining parts taken from reference TRBV7-9 and TRBJ2-1, reads DTGVSQNPRHKITKRGQNVTFRCDPISEHNRLYWYRQTLGQGPEFLTYFQNEAQLEKSRLLSDRFSAERPKGSFSTLEIQRTEQGDSAMYLCASSPMSARGNEQFFGPGTRLTVL.

This chain links TRBV6-2 or TRBV6-3 with TRBJ2-2; 10 bases agree with TRBD1. Trimming at V came to 5 bases and at J to 5 bases, leaving 8 bases not matched to a gene. This CDR3 spans 16 amino acids. In germline, CDR1 is MNHEY, CDR2 SVGEGT. The CDR3 sequence is CASSKRGQGRTGELFF. The CDR3 bases are TGTGCCAGCAGTAAGAGGGGACAGGGGCGAACCGGGGAGCTGTTTTTT.

The chain carries TRBV7-6 and TRBJ2-2, with a possible D match to TRBD1 (6 bases). Trimming shortened V by 5 bases and J by 6 bases, and 22 bases separated the two germline ends. CDR1 and CDR2 from the germline V gene are SGHVS and FNYEAQ. This CDR3 comprises 17 residues. The CDR3 nucleotides are TGTGCCAGCAGCCCACCAAGATACCTAACAGGGTCCGGGGAGCTGTTTTTT. Protein sequence: CASSPPRYLTGSGELFF. The entire variable domain, with the rest obtained from reference TRBV7-6 and TRBJ2-2, is as follows: GAGVSQSPRYKVTKRGQDVALRCDPISGHVSLYWYRQALGQGPEFLTYFNYEAQQDKSGLPNDRFSAERPEGSISTLTIQRTEQRDSAMYRCASSPPRYLTGSGELFFGEGSRLTVL.

V usage is TRBV3-1 (or the pseudogene TRBV3-2) and J usage is TRBJ2-2; possible D gene TRBD2, 5 bases. CDR1 and CDR2 from the germline V gene are LGHDT and YNNKEL (reference sequence). With 4 bases removed from V and 8 bases from J, the gap between germline ends came to 14 bases. The CDR3 consists of 14 residues. The CDR3: CASSPRSGGGELFF. The CDR3 nucleotides are TGTGCCAGCAGCCCTCGCAGCGGTGGTGGGGAGCTGTTTTTT.

The V gene is TRBV2, the J gene TRBJ1-1; 9 bases fit TRBD1. Germline V gene sequence: CDR1 SNHLY, CDR2 FYNNEI. J was trimmed by 0 bases and V by 5 bases; bases with no gene match: 4. This CDR3 spans 15 amino acids. CDR3 in amino acids: CASSRQGGMNTEAFF. Here the CDR3 DNA reads TGTGCCAGCAGTAGACAGGGGGGGATGAACACTGAAGCTTTCTTT.